The TCR beta chain described here comes from a study of cytomegalovirus exposure and HLA in healthy donors. As to this clone: What it binds is unknown.

General study results and limits: It was shown in a later analysis that HLA-associated TCR beta chains were more clonally expanded than other, equally common chains.

The PCR contained 60 Vbeta and 13 Jbeta primers. The repertoire was sequenced with immunoSEQ multiplex PCR; TCRdb's copy has only in-frame clones and lacks some. The table shows 210,000 or so clones, with 60% to 80% occurring only once. The length of the CDR3 is 14 residues. Germline CDR1 LGHNA, CDR2 YSLEER. V lost 8 bases to trimming and J lost 2 bases, with 15 bases between them. The specimen sequenced was PBMCs. The chain links TRBV4-3 to TRBJ1-1, with unresolved D. The source is a man aged 18 to 29 in good health and CMV-seronegative. This CDR3 reads CASAERTGNTEAFF. In DNA, the CDR3 is TGCGCCAGCGCTGAAAGGACGGGAAACACTGAAGCTTTCTTT.